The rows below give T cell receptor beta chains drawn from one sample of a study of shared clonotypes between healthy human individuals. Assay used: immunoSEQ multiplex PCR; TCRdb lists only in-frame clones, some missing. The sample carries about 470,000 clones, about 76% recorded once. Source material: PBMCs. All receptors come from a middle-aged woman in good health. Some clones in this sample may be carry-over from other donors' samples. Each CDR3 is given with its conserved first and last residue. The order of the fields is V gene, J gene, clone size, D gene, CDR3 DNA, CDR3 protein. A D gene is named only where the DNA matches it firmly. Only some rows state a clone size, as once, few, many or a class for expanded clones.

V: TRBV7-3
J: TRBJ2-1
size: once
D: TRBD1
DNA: TGTGCCAGCAGCCCCAGGACAGGGGGGATGGGGCAGTTCTTC
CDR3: CASSPRTGGMGQFF

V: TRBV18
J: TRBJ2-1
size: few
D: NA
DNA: TGTGCCAGCTCACTTACCCAACAGGGGGGGATGGCGAGCTCCTACAATGAGCAGTTCTTC
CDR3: CASSLTQQGGMASSYNEQFF

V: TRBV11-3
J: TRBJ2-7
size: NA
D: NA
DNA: TGTGCCAGCAGTGACACATCCTACGAGCAGTACTTC
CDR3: CASSDTSYEQYF

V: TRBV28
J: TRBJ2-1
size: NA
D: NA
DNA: TGTGCCAGCAGATTAGGCTTCTCCTACAATGAGCAGTTCTTC
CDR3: CASRLGFSYNEQFF

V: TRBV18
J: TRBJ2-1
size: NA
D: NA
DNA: TGTGCCAGCTCAAAAAACAATGAGCAGTTCTTC
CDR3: CASSKNNEQFF

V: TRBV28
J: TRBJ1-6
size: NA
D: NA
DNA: TGTGCCAGCTCGCGGGGGCGCCTCAATTCACCCCTCCACTTT
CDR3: CASSRGRLNSPLHF

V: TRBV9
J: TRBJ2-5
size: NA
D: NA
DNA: TGTGCCAGCAGCGTCTGGACGAAAACCCTGGGTGAGACCCAGTACTTC
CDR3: CASSVWTKTLGETQYF

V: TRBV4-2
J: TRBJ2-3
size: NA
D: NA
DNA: TGTGCCAGCAGCCAAGATCTTTCAGGGACGACTAGCACAGATACGCAGTATTTT
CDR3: CASSQDLSGTTSTDTQYF

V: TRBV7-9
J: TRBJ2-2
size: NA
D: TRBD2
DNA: TGTGCCAGCAGAGGCGGGAGGGACACCGGGGAGCTGTTTTTT
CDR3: CASRGGRDTGELFF

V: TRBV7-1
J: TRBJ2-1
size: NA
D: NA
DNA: TGTGCCAGCAGCTCCCCGAGGGGGGGCGCCGCGGCTAGCGGATCTCCCGTCTCCTACAATGAGCAGTTCTTC
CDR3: CASSSPRGGAAASGSPVSYNEQFF

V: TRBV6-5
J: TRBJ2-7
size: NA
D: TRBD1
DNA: TGTGCCAGCAGCCAAAGACAGGGGCTGCGGTACGAGCAGTACTTC
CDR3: CASSQRQGLRYEQYF

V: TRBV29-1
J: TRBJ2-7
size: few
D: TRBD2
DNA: TGCAGCGTCCGAGTAGCGGGCGGCTACGAGCAGTACTTC
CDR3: CSVRVAGGYEQYF

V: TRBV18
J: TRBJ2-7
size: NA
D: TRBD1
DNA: TGTGCCAGCCCACAAAATCAACAGGGGGGCGAGCAGTACTTC
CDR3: CASPQNQQGGEQYF

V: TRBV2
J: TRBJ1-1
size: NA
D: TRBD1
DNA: TGTGCCAGCCTGACAGGGGCCCCGAACACTGAAGCTTTCTTT
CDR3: CASLTGAPNTEAFF

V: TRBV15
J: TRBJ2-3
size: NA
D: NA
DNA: TGTGCCACCAGCAGAGGTGACAGTGGCGCCACAGATACGCAGTATTTT
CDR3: CATSRGDSGATDTQYF

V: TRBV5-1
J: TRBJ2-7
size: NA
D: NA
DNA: TGCGCCAGCAGCTTGGATGGCAACCATCCCTACGAGCAGTACTTC
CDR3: CASSLDGNHPYEQYF

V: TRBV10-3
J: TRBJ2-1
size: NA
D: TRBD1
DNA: TGTGCCATCAGTGGCCGACAGGGGGGGTTCAATGAGCAGTTCTTC
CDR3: CAISGRQGGFNEQFF

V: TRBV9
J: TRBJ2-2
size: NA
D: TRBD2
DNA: TGTGCCAGCAGCGTGAGCGGGAGTAATCCCGGGGAGCTGTTTTTT
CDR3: CASSVSGSNPGELFF

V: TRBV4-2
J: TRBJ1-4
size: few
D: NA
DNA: TGTGCCAGCAGCCAAGCCCAGGGTGTCGGGGAAAAACTGTTTTTT
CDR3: CASSQAQGVGEKLFF

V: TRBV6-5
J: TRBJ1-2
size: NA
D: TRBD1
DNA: TGTGCCAGCAGTAGGGGACAGGGATATGGCTACACCTTC
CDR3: CASSRGQGYGYTF

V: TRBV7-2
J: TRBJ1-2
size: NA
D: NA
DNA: TGTGCCAGCAGCCCAACACAGGGATCGGATAGGCATGGCTACACCTTC
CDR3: CASSPTQGSDRHGYTF

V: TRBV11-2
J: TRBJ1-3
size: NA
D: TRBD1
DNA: TGTGCCAGCAGCCGGGACAGGACCTCGGGAAACACCATATATTTT
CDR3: CASSRDRTSGNTIYF

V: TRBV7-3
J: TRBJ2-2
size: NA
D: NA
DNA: TGTGCCAGCAGACGTGACTCGAACACCGGGGAGCTGTTTTTT
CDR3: CASRRDSNTGELFF

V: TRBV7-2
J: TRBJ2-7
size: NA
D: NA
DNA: TGTGCCAGCAGCTTACTCGCGGGCGCGTCCTACGAGCAGTACTTC
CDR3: CASSLLAGASYEQYF

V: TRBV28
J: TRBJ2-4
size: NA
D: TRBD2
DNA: TGTGCCAGCAGTTTAATATCCTTACTAGCGGGAGGTCAGGCTATTCAGTACTTC
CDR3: CASSLISLLAGGQAIQYF

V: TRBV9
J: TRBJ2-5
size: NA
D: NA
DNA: TGTGCCAGCAGCGTAGCCCCAGGGACGTACCAAGAGACCCAGTACTTC
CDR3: CASSVAPGTYQETQYF

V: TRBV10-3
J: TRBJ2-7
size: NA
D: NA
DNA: TGTGCCATCAGTGAGGTTACCAAGGTGGCCTACGAGCAGTACTTC
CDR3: CAISEVTKVAYEQYF

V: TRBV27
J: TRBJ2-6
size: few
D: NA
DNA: TGTGCCAGCAGCGGGTCTGGGGCCAACGTCCTGACTTTC
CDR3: CASSGSGANVLTF

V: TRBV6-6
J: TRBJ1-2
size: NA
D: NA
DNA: TGTGCCAGCAGACCCATCAACTATGGCTACACCTTC
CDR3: CASRPINYGYTF

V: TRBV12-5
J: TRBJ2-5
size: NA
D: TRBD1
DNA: TGTGCTAGTGGTTTGGGGACAGGGGCCCCCGAAGAGACCCAGTACTTC
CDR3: CASGLGTGAPEETQYF

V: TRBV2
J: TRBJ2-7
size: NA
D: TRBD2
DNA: TGTGCCAGCAGTGTATTCGCGGGAGGGAGCAGGTCCTACGAGCAGTACTTC
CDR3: CASSVFAGGSRSYEQYF

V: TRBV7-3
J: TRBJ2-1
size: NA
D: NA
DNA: TGTGCCAGCAGCTTCGACGGGTACAATGAGCAGTTCTTC
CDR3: CASSFDGYNEQFF

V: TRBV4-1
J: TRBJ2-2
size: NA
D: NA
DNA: TGCGCCAGCAGCCGAGAGGTTCGGGTAGGGTTCACCGGGGAGCTGTTTTTT
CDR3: CASSREVRVGFTGELFF

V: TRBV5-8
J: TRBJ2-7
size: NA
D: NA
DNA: TGTGCCAGCAGCTTGTTCTACGAGCAGTACTTC
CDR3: CASSLFYEQYF

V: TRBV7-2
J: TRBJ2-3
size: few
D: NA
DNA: TGTGCCAGCAGCTTAATCCGAGGGGATACGCAGTATTTT
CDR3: CASSLIRGDTQYF

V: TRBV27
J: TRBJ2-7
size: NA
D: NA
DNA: TGTGCCAGCAGTTTAACGGACGCGAGCTCCTACGAGCAGTACTTC
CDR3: CASSLTDASSYEQYF

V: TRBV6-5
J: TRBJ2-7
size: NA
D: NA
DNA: TGTGCCAGCAGCCGCACGACCGCCTACGAGCAGTACTTC
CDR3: CASSRTTAYEQYF

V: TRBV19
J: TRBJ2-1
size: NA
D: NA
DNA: TGTGCCAGTAATAAAAGATACTCCTACAATGAGCAGTTCTTC
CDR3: CASNKRYSYNEQFF

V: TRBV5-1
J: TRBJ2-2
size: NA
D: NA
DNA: TGCGCCAGCAGCTTGGCGGGCGTTACCGGGGAGCTGTTTTTT
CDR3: CASSLAGVTGELFF

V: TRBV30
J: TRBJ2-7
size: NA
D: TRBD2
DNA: TGTGCCTGGAGTGTATTTAGCGGGTCGTCCTACGAGCAGTACTTC
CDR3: CAWSVFSGSSYEQYF

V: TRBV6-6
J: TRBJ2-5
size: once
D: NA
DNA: TGTGCCAGCAGATCCGCGACAACCCAAGAGACTCAGTACTTC
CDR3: CASRSATTQETQYF

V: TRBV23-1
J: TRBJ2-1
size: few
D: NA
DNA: TGCGCCAGCAGTCCCTTAACAGGGAGAGATGAGCAGTTCTTC
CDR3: CASSPLTGRDEQFF

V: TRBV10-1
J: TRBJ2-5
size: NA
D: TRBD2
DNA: TGCGCCAGGAGGACTAGCGGGAGAGTGAGGGAAGAGACCCAGTACTTC
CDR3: CARRTSGRVREETQYF

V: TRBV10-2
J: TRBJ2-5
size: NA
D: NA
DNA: TGCGCCAGCAGTGGAGCAGATGGGGAGACCCAGTACTTC
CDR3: CASSGADGETQYF

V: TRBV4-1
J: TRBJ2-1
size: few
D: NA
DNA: TGCGCCAGCAGCCCGGCCAATCTTGTAGCCCTCGCCTACAATGAGCAGTTCTTC
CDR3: CASSPANLVALAYNEQFF

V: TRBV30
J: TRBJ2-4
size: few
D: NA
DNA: TGTGCCTGGGGCCCAGGGGTAGTGGACATTCAGTACTTC
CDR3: CAWGPGVVDIQYF